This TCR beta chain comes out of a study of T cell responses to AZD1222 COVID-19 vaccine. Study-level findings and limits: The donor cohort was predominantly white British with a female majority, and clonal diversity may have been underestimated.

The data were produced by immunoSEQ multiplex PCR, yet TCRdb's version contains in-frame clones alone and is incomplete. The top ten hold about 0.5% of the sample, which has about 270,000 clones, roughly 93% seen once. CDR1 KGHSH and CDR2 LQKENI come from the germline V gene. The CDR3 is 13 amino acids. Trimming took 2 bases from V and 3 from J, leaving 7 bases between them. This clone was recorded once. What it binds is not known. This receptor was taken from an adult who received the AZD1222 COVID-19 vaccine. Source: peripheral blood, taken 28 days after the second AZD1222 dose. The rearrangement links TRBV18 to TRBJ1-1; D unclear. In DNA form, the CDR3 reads TGTGCCAGCTCACCATGGCAGGACACTGAAGCTTTCTTT. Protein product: CASSPWQDTEAFF.